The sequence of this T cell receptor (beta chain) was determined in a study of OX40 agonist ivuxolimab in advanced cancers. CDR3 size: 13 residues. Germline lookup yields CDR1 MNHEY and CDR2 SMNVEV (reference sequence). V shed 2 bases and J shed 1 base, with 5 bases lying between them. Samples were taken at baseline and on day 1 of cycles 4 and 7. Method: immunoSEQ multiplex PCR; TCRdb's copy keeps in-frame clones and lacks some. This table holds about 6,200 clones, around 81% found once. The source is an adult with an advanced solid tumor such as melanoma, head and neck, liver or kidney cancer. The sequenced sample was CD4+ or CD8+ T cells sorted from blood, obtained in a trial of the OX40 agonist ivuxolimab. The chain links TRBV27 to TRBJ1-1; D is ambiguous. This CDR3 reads CASSLTRNTEAFF. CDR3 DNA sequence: TGTGCCAGCAGTTTAACGAGGAACACTGAAGCTTTCTTT.